The rows below give T cell receptor beta chains drawn from one sample of a study of blood T cell repertoires in COVID-19. Assay: immunoSEQ multiplex PCR; the TCRdb copy retains only in-frame clones and omits some. Here the sample spans some 200,000 clones, 70% to 90% being singletons. The specimen sequenced was peripheral blood. Source of these receptors: a man aged 45-65 years with COVID-19, enrolled during active disease. CDR3s include the opening cysteine and the closing phenylalanine or tryptophan. Clone sizes are given selectively: once, few, many, or a class where the clone is expanded.

NA	TRBV5-1	TRBJ2-6	CASSPSRGNGANVLTF
NA	TRBV5-4	TRBJ2-7	CASSETSGSSYEQYF
NA	TRBV9	TRBJ2-5	CASSAPTGVGETQYF
once	TRBV27	TRBJ2-2	CASSWGTPRGSGELFF
NA	TRBV6-2/TRBV6-3	TRBJ2-1	CASSYTAGTYNEQFF
NA	TRBV11-3	TRBJ2-7	CASSPTRGTSYHEQYF
NA	TRBV7-2	TRBJ2-7	CASSLARAGGFEQYF
NA	TRBV27	TRBJ2-7	CASSRQSSYEQYF
NA	TRBV2	TRBJ1-1	CASSDAGGQGNTEAFF
many	TRBV28	TRBJ1-2	CASSFPKTGGYGYTF
once	TRBV6-5	TRBJ2-1	CASSYSGTSGGEKQFF
NA	TRBV23-1	TRBJ1-5	CASSQRARDRVGNQPQHF
NA	TRBV7-8	TRBJ1-3	CASSLGSRGSSGNTIYF
NA	TRBV5-6	TRBJ2-5	CASSRGRASGRETQYF
NA	TRBV6-1	TRBJ2-2	CASSDGNWPGELFF
once	TRBV2	TRBJ2-1	CASGTSRYNEQFF
NA	TRBV11-2	TRBJ2-5	CASSPRGWQGQETQYF
once	TRBV18	TRBJ2-1	CASSLLSDNEQFF
NA	TRBV7-9	TRBJ2-2	CASSLTGLAITGELFF
NA	TRBV9	TRBJ2-1	CASSVEGAGNNEQFF
NA	TRBV4-3	TRBJ2-2	CASSTPGTANTGELFF
NA	TRBV28	TRBJ1-2	CASKSTGNYGYTF
NA	TRBV6-5	TRBJ2-7	CASRHTGALYEQYF
NA	TRBV28	TRBJ1-5	CASSFGGPGNQPQHF
once	TRBV27	TRBJ1-5	CASSEQGFSQPQHF
NA	TRBV13	TRBJ2-1	CASSSGVAGGPYEQFF
NA	TRBV7-3	TRBJ2-1	CASSPSAGADNEQFF
NA	TRBV5-4	TRBJ2-5	CASSLGQGRKETQYF
NA	TRBV25-1	TRBJ1-1	CASSPGGRTEAFF
NA	TRBV4-3	TRBJ1-1	CASSQDRVSMNTEAFF
few	TRBV5-1	TRBJ1-4	CASSLAGRVGEKLFF
NA	TRBV5-6	TRBJ2-3	CASSLGLAGVGDTQYF
few	TRBV3-1/TRBV3-2	TRBJ2-7	CASSPQRGGYEQYF
NA	TRBV11-2	TRBJ2-5	CASSETTGTGGLETQYF
NA	TRBV5-1	TRBJ1-1	CASSSRGEMTEAFF
NA	TRBV5-4	TRBJ2-2	CASSLAGSGRYTGELFF
NA	TRBV11-3	TRBJ2-3	CASSLVFTDTQYF
few	TRBV28	TRBJ1-5	CASSPQGQPQHF
NA	TRBV5-1	TRBJ1-1	CASSKTVLFAEAFF
NA	TRBV5-4	TRBJ2-7	CASSALLAGAYEQYF
NA	TRBV9	TRBJ2-1	CASSVSSGPSYNEQFF
NA	TRBV18	TRBJ1-5	CASSLRDRGTYSNQPQHF
NA	TRBV27	TRBJ1-2	CASRTLEGSGYTF
NA	TRBV28	TRBJ2-1	CASSLRTGRNEQFF
NA	TRBV5-1	TRBJ1-5	CASSLGDNQPQHF
once	TRBV10-2	TRBJ1-3	CASSESMGQGANTIYF
NA	TRBV9	TRBJ2-7	CASSEGQGYEQYF
NA	TRBV5-6	TRBJ2-7	CASSLAGSSYEQYF
NA	TRBV19	TRBJ1-1	CASSGRYEAFF
NA	TRBV15	TRBJ2-3	CATSRGLHTDTQYF
NA	TRBV30	TRBJ1-5	CAWSPGVADQPQHF
NA	TRBV14	TRBJ2-1	CASNQAGSRFYEQFF
few	TRBV4-2	TRBJ2-1	CASSQDAGTGSYNEQFF
NA	TRBV5-6	TRBJ1-1	CASSLQSQVAFF
NA	TRBV27	TRBJ1-2	CASSLRGMTYGYTF
NA	TRBV6-5	TRBJ2-1	CASGARSTYNEQFF